A selection of T cell receptor beta chains follows, all from one sample in a study of blood T cell repertoires in COVID-19. This table comes from immunoSEQ multiplex PCR, and its TCRdb copy is limited to in-frame clones, with some not included. Seen here are about 120,000 clones, roughly three quarters observed once, and the top ten hold 6.5% to 9%. The sample taken for sequencing was peripheral blood. These receptors came from a human donor in a cohort sampled during active COVID-19. Each CDR3 is given with its conserved first and last residue. A D gene is named only where the DNA matches it firmly. Clone size is given for some rows only: seen once, a few or many times, or a class if the clone is expanded.

j_gene | v_gene | len | d_gene | abundance | CDR3aa | CDR3nt
TRBJ1-6 | TRBV12-3/TRBV12-4 | 13 | - | - | CASSTDWTAPLHF | TGTGCCAGCAGTACAGACTGGACAGCACCCCTCCACTTT
TRBJ1-3 | TRBV28 | 17 | - | - | CASSLYTGTPAIDTIYF | TGTGCCAGCAGTTTATATACAGGGACCCCGGCGATCGACACCATATATTTT
TRBJ2-3 | TRBV3-1/TRBV3-2 | 15 | TRBD2 | - | CASKMGLAGTDTQYF | TGTGCCAGCAAGATGGGGCTAGCGGGAACAGATACGCAGTATTTT
TRBJ2-7 | TRBV5-1 | 15 | TRBD1 | - | CASSFHGQGGYEQYF | TGCGCCAGCAGCTTCCATGGACAGGGCGGCTACGAGCAGTACTTC
TRBJ2-7 | TRBV10-1 | 14 | TRBD1 | - | CASSEKGADDEQYF | TGCGCCAGCAGTGAAAAGGGGGCGGACGACGAGCAGTACTTC
TRBJ2-7 | TRBV7-9 | 14 | - | - | CASSLERESYEQYF | TGTGCCAGCAGCTTGGAACGGGAGAGTTACGAGCAGTACTTC
TRBJ2-5 | TRBV7-7 | 16 | TRBD1 | - | CASSPTLDRGQETQYF | TGTGCTAGCAGCCCGACCTTGGACAGGGGCCAGGAGACCCAGTACTTC
TRBJ2-7 | TRBV7-6 | 19 | - | - | CASSLDGLFNIGAIGVQYF | TGTGCCAGCAGCTTAGACGGTCTATTCAACATCGGAGCCATTGGTGTCCAGTACTTC
TRBJ1-1 | TRBV29-1 | 15 | TRBD1 | - | CSVDPGQGGEHGAFF | TGCAGCGTTGATCCAGGACAGGGGGGGGAACATGGAGCTTTCTTT
TRBJ1-5 | TRBV7-8 | 16 | TRBD1 | few | CASSAGTAPSNQPQHF | TGTGCCAGCAGCGCAGGGACAGCCCCTAGCAATCAGCCCCAGCATTTT
TRBJ1-4 | TRBV23-1 | 13 | - | - | CASSQGSGEKLFF | TGCGCCAGCAGTCAAGGGTCAGGCGAAAAACTGTTTTTT
TRBJ1-1 | TRBV19 | 14 | - | - | CASSIPQGVTEAFF | TGTGCCAGTAGTATTCCACAGGGTGTCACTGAAGCTTTCTTT
TRBJ2-6 | TRBV6-6 | 13 | - | - | CASSSRGANVLTF | TGTGCCAGCAGTTCGCGCGGGGCCAACGTCCTGACTTTC
TRBJ1-2 | TRBV5-6 | 15 | TRBD1 | - | CASSWTGGANYGYTF | TGTGCCAGCAGCTGGACAGGGGGGGCTAACTATGGCTACACCTTC
TRBJ1-1 | TRBV30 | 14 | - | - | CAWSVMVRAHPAFF | TGTGCCTGGAGTGTAATGGTTCGAGCCCACCCGGCTTTCTTT
TRBJ2-5 | TRBV28 | 14 | TRBD1 | few | CASSTRQGPQAQYF | TGTGCCAGCAGTACTCGACAGGGGCCGCAGGCCCAGTACTTC
TRBJ2-7 | TRBV5-4 | 15 | - | - | CASSLGGRATYEQYF | TGTGCCAGCAGCTTGGGGGGGCGGGCTACCTACGAGCAGTACTTC
TRBJ2-7 | TRBV6-6 | 13 | TRBD1 | few | CASSSGQGNEQYF | TGTGCCAGCAGCTCTGGACAGGGAAACGAGCAGTACTTC
TRBJ2-5 | TRBV28 | 16 | TRBD2 | once | CAVGGLGDDAGETQYF | TGTGCCGTGGGGGGGTTGGGAGATGACGCCGGAGAGACCCAGTACTTC
TRBJ1-5 | TRBV28 | 15 | TRBD1 | - | CASSLFRSGGQPQHF | TGTGCCAGCAGTTTATTCCGATCAGGGGGTCAGCCCCAGCATTTT
TRBJ2-6 | TRBV9 | 13 | - | - | CASSPRGANVLTF | TGTGCCAGCAGCCCACGGGGGGCCAACGTCCTGACTTTC
TRBJ2-5 | TRBV4-1 | 15 | - | - | CASSQGGDGQETQYF | TGCGCCAGCAGCCAAGGAGGTGACGGACAAGAGACCCAGTACTTC
TRBJ2-7 | TRBV7-9 | 16 | - | - | CASTSSAGYFPYEQYF | TGTGCCAGCACCTCTTCCGCAGGATACTTTCCCTACGAGCAGTACTTC
TRBJ2-7 | TRBV3-1/TRBV3-2 | 18 | TRBD2 | - | CASSQDSATSGSFFEQYF | TGTGCCAGCAGCCAAGATAGCGCGACTAGCGGGAGTTTTTTCGAGCAGTACTTC
TRBJ1-5 | TRBV4-1 | 17 | TRBD1 | few | CASSQRDRGPSNQPQHF | TGCGCCAGCAGCCAGAGGGACAGGGGGCCCTCCAATCAGCCCCAGCATTTT
TRBJ1-1 | TRBV6-5 | 14 | - | - | CASIFRPGYTEAFF | TGTGCCAGCATCTTTAGACCGGGATACACTGAAGCTTTCTTT
TRBJ1-4 | TRBV30 | 12 | - | - | CAGRVTNEKLFF | TGTGCAGGCAGGGTAACTAATGAAAAACTGTTTTTT
TRBJ2-7 | TRBV3-1/TRBV3-2 | 18 | TRBD2 | - | CASSTLGLAGGPDYEQYF | TGTGCCAGCAGCACCTTAGGACTAGCGGGAGGGCCGGACTACGAGCAGTACTTC
TRBJ1-1 | TRBV7-8 | 16 | - | - | CASSLGYRGIGTEAFF | TGTGCCAGCAGCTTAGGATATCGGGGGATTGGCACTGAAGCTTTCTTT
TRBJ2-7 | TRBV7-8 | 15 | TRBD2 | - | CASSLREGSANEQYF | TGTGCCAGCAGCTTAAGGGAGGGAAGCGCCAACGAGCAGTACTTC
TRBJ2-3 | TRBV3-1/TRBV3-2 | 17 | TRBD2 | - | CASSQVAAGGRPDTQYF | TGTGCCAGCAGCCAAGTTGCGGCGGGGGGGCGTCCAGATACGCAGTATTTT